The 5 T cell receptor beta chains reported below all come from one sample, sequenced in a study of beta chain features in type 1 diabetes. Whole-study results and caveats: All four CD4+ subsets from Type 1 diabetes patients carried moderately but significantly shorter TCRB CDR3s.

Every bit of the isolated RNA underwent reverse transcription, so sequencing read expressed TCRB transcripts. Data came from immunoSEQ multiplex PCR; TCRdb stores just in-frame clones and leaves some out. The table records over 150,000 clones, about 9.4% of them present only once. For these TCRs, the target antigens are not known. Sequencing was carried out using central memory CD4+ T cells from blood. The receptors derive from a man in his thirties or forties with type 1 diabetes.

The chain carries TRBV18 and TRBJ2-7; D is ambiguous. The CDR3 consists of 13 residues. Trimming pared 4 bases from V and 3 bases from J, leaving 10 bases between. Per germline, CDR1 KGHSH and CDR2 LQKENI. The DNA for the CDR3 is TGTGCCAGCTCACAGATGGCACGCTACGAGCAGTACTTC. Translating it yields CASSQMARYEQYF.

The gene calls are TRBV5-4 and TRBJ2-1, with TRBD2 matching 12 bases. The trim removed 1 base at V and 7 bases at J, leaving 6 bases unmatched. From germline, CDR1 is SGHNT and CDR2 YYREEE (reference sequence). The CDR3 covers 16 residues. Here the CDR3 reads CASSLRLAGASNEQFF. Here the CDR3 DNA reads TGTGCCAGCAGCTTGCGACTAGCGGGAGCAAGTAATGAGCAGTTCTTC.

This clone was seen more than once but under ten times. The gene calls are TRBV4-2 and TRBJ2-7, with a possible D match to TRBD2 (5 bases). The ends were cut back, 2 bases at V and 1 base at J, with 12 bases in the middle. Per germline, CDR1 LGHNA and CDR2 YNFKEQ. This CDR3 is built from 15 residues. For the CDR3, the DNA is TGTGCCAGCAGCCAATCGGACTTTATATCCTACGAGCAGTACTTC. Protein: CASSQSDFISYEQYF.

This clone was observed a handful of times. The chain uses TRBV15 and TRBJ2-3; 9 bases fit TRBD2. V shed 1 base and J 2 bases; nucleotides not matched to a gene: 4. Germline V lookup: CDR1 LNHNV, CDR2 YYDKDF (reference sequence). CDR3 length: 16 residues. CDR3 protein: CATSRGGGGVTDTQYF. In DNA form, the CDR3 reads TGTGCCACCAGCAGAGGGGGCGGGGGGGTCACAGATACGCAGTATTTT.

This clone was picked up a small number of times. The rearrangement links TRBV5-1 to TRBJ2-1, with 9 bases matching TRBD1. Germline V CDR1 and CDR2: SGHRS, YFSETQ. The V and J ends lost 3 bases and 1 base, in that order; junction bases with no gene match: 2. This CDR3 spans 15 amino acids. The CDR3 region has the DNA TGCGCCAGCAGCTCGGGACAGGGATCCTACAATGAGCAGTTCTTC. Protein: CASSSGQGSYNEQFF.